The 10 T cell receptor beta chains below come from one sample, sequenced in a study of radiotherapy plus CTLA-4 blockade in lung cancer. Sequenced by immunoSEQ multiplex PCR; TCRdb stores in-frame clones only, minus some. The repertoire holds 86,000 or so clones, with 60% to 85% as singletons. Source: peripheral blood, taken from a patient treated with radiotherapy plus ipilimumab. The receptors come from a human donor with non-small cell lung cancer who had a partial response to radiotherapy plus ipilimumab. Some clones in this sample may be carry-over from other donors' samples.

Comments on this clone: The junction and the germline gene differ at one end; a read error may be behind it. The sample carries other DNA sequences with the same CDR3. The chain links TRBV9 to TRBJ2-2; maybe TRBD2 (5 bases). Germline V CDR1 and CDR2: SGDLS, YYNGEE. This CDR3 comprises 16 residues. The CDR3 bases are TGCGCCAGCAGCATTGCACCGGGGATAAACACCGGGGAGCTGTTTTTT. It specifies CASSIAPGINTGELFF.

The CDR3 loop reads CAWSYQETQYF. In nucleotides, the CDR3 is TGTGCCTGGTCGTACCAAGAGACCCAGTACTTC. The V call is TRBV30, the J call TRBJ2-5; unclear D gene. The CDR3 contains 11 residues. Germline assignment: CDR1 GTSNPN and CDR2 SVGIG (reference sequence). V lost 5 bases and J lost 0, with 4 bases in between.

The chain carries TRBV10-3 and TRBJ2-7; TRBD2 aligns across 7 bases. V lost 0 bases to trimming and J lost 4 bases; unmatched junction nucleotides: 6. The CDR3 covers 15 residues. The germline V gene has CDR1 ENHRY and CDR2 SYGVKD. Here the CDR3 DNA reads TGTGCCATCAGTGAGTCAACGGGAGGACCTTACGAGCAGTACTTC. This sequence encodes CAISESTGGPYEQYF.

This clone appeared once. CDR3 in amino acids: CASSLTLGTGVHEQYF. The CDR3 DNA follows: TGTGCCAGCAGCTTAACACTAGGGACAGGGGTCCACGAGCAGTACTTC. The chain joins TRBV7-3 to TRBJ2-7, with 10 bases aligning to TRBD1. CDR3 size: 16 residues. Trimming at V came to 0 bases and at J to 5 bases, leaving 7 bases not matched to a gene. CDR1 and CDR2 (germline): SGHTA, FQGTGA.

The gene calls are TRBV10-1 and TRBJ2-1, with TRBD2 identical over 9 bases. Germline values: CDR1 WNHNN, CDR2 SYGVQD (reference sequence). CDR3 size: 15 residues. The V segment lost 0 bases and the J segment 6 bases; nucleotides outside the gene matches: 3. CDR3 sequence: CASSESIAGVNEQFF. The CDR3 DNA reads TGCGCCAGCAGTGAGTCAATAGCGGGAGTCAATGAGCAGTTCTTC.

The chain couples TRBV27 to TRBJ1-4, with TRBD1 matching 7 bases. Trimming removed 6 bases from V and 0 bases from J; junction bases left unmatched: 4. The V gene's germline CDR1 is MNHEY and CDR2 SMNVEV (reference sequence). The CDR3 loop spans 15 amino acids. CDR3 sequence reads: CASRRQGATNEKLFF. The CDR3, as DNA: TGTGCCAGCAGGAGACAGGGCGCAACTAATGAAAAACTGTTTTTT.

This chain connects TRBV5-4 to TRBJ2-7, with a tentative D call TRBD1 (6 bases). This CDR3 region has 15 residues. V was shortened by 5 bases and J by 6 bases, with 21 bases between the two germline ends. Germline-derived CDR1 and CDR2 are SGHNT and YYREEE (reference sequence). CDR3 protein: CASRAGTQLSGEQYF. In DNA form, the CDR3 reads TGTGCCAGCAGGGCCGGGACACAGCTCTCCGGCGAGCAGTACTTC.

The chain carries TRBV5-1 and TRBJ2-5; D is perhaps TRBD2 (6 bases). The germline V and J ends were trimmed by 4 bases and 0 bases, with 22 bases remaining between them. CDR3 length equals 18 residues. Germline-derived CDR1 and CDR2 are SGHRS and YFSETQ. CDR3 nucleotides: TGCGCCAGCAGCACCTACGGGGGTTTTCTCAAGTACCAAGAGACCCAGTACTTC. This codes for CASSTYGGFLKYQETQYF.

The gene calls are TRBV6-4 and TRBJ2-1, with TRBD1 matching 7 bases. CDR3 length: 13 residues. Germline lookup yields CDR1 MRHNA and CDR2 SNTAGT. V trimming: 5 bases; J trimming: 10 bases; junction bases outside the gene matches: 8. CDR3 coding DNA: TGTGCCAGCAGTACGGAGGTAGGGGGCGAGCAGTTCTTC. Encoded protein: CASSTEVGGEQFF.

The CDR3 loop reads CAIRPDRGPLNTEAFF. In DNA, the CDR3 is TGTGCCATCAGGCCTGACAGGGGGCCTTTAAACACTGAAGCTTTCTTT. The genes are TRBV10-3 and TRBJ1-1, with 10 nucleotides matching TRBD1. V was clipped by 6 bases and J by 2 bases; unmatched bases: 9. The CDR3 is 16 amino acids. CDR1 and CDR2 (germline): ENHRY, SYGVKD.